These 15 T cell receptor beta chains share one sample of origin, sequenced in a study of tissue T cells after allogeneic stem cell transplantation. Only in-frame clones appear in the TCRdb table, and some are missing; sequencing was by immunoSEQ multiplex PCR. The sample yields about 2,500 clones, about 66% seen once. Sequenced: gut tissue. These receptors came from a female BALB/c mouse in good health. Strain haplotype (MHC): H2-d.

This clone has only one observation. Gene and germline names: mouse. From the germline J gene comes the end of the CDR3, since the read stops 1 residue before it. This rearrangement joins TRBV1 to TRBJ2-5; D may be TRBD1 (6 bases). The length of the CDR3 is 14 residues. The germline CDR1 and CDR2 sequences are NSQYPW and LRSPGD (reference sequence). Trimming cost V 4 bases and J 0 bases, with 8 bases left between them. The CDR3 DNA, read in part, is TGCACCTGCAGTGGACAGGTTAACCAAGACACCCAGTAC. It specifies CTCSGQVNQDTQY. The full CDR3 reads CTCSGQVNQDTQYF.

In regard to this clone: Gene names and germline refer to mouse. The read falls 1 residue short of the CDR3 end, and the missing part is taken from the germline J gene. The V call is TRBV5, the J call TRBJ2-5; D remains ambiguous. In germline, CDR1 is LGHNA, CDR2 YNLKQL (reference sequence). The CDR3 is 14 residues long. V was trimmed by 0 bases and J by 0 bases, leaving 4 bases between them. The CDR3 bases that were read are TGTGCCAGCAGCCAAGATCCAAACCAAGACACCCAGTAC. Its protein is CASSQDPNQDTQY. The CDR3, in full, reads CASSQDPNQDTQYF.

Worth noting for this clone: Gene labels here are mouse ones. The read terminates 1 residue before the CDR3 end, so the remaining end is supplied by the germline J gene. The rearrangement joins TRBV5 to TRBJ2-3; D uncertain. The germline V gene has CDR1 LGHNA and CDR2 YNLKQL (reference sequence). V lost 2 bases, J lost 1 base, and 4 bases lay in between. The length of the CDR3 is 13 residues. The CDR3 region is CASSQQGAETLYF. Partial CDR3 DNA: TGTGCCAGCAGCCAACAGGGTGCAGAAACGCTGTAT.

Details on this clone: All gene names here are mouse names. The CDR3 end falls 1 residue outside the read, so it is completed with the germline J gene. The genes are TRBV24 and TRBJ1-2; 7 bases are shared with TRBD1. Germline V CDR1 and CDR2: KGHTA, FRNEEI. The CDR3 loop spans 13 amino acids. With V trimmed by 7 bases and J by 4 bases, 6 bases remained unmatched. The CDR3 sequence is CASMTGKGSDYTF. CDR3 DNA, as far as it was read: TGTGCCAGCATGACAGGGAAAGGCTCCGACTACACC.

This clone occurred a few times. Genes here carry mouse names. The CDR3 end falls 1 residue outside the read, so it is completed with the germline J gene. The chain employs TRBV19 and TRBJ1-3; D perhaps matches TRBD1 (5 bases). V lost 1 base to trimming and J lost 3 bases, with 5 bases between them. This CDR3 has 13 residues. In germline, CDR1 is FNHDT, CDR2 SITEND (reference sequence). The CDR3 loop is CASSIQGGNTLYF. Incomplete CDR3 DNA: TGTGCCAGCAGTATACAGGGTGGAAATACGCTCTAT.

With regard to this clone: The germline and genes are mouse ones. The read falls 1 residue short of the CDR3 end, and the missing part is taken from the germline J gene. The genes are TRBV13-2 and TRBJ1-4, with D unclear. Trimming took off 4 bases at V and 0 bases at J, with 4 bases between the two ends. This CDR3 has 13 amino acids. The germline V gene encodes CDR1 NNHNN and CDR2 SYGAGS (reference sequence). The CDR3 DNA, read in part, is TGTGCCAGCGGTACAGTTTCCAACGAAAGATTATTT. Translation: CASGTVSNERLF. The entire CDR3 reads CASGTVSNERLFF.

This clone was seen a handful of times. Each gene name is a mouse one. The DNA read from the CDR3 is TGTGCCAGCATGACACATTCTGGAAATACGCTCTAT. Its protein product is CASMTHSGNTLY. The full CDR3 is CASMTHSGNTLYF. The genes are TRBV13-3 and TRBJ1-3; no clear D. The read ends 1 residue early relative to the CDR3; the germline J gene fills the gap. Trimming shortened V by 6 bases and J by 0 bases, and 7 bases separated the two germline ends. The CDR3 contains 13 residues. Germline V gene sequence: CDR1 NNHDY, CDR2 SYVADS.

In this sample, this clone turned up a few times. Gene names denote mouse genes. The CDR3 is cut off 1 residue early in the read; its end comes from the germline J gene. The chain employs TRBV4 and TRBJ2-7; 9 nucleotides match TRBD2. The CDR3 consists of 14 residues. V was pared by 4 bases and J by 3 bases, with 4 bases of the junction left unmatched. The germline V gene encodes CDR1 LGHDT and CDR2 YNNKQL (reference sequence). The covered CDR3 bases are TGTGCCAGCAGCTCGCGACTGGGGGTCTATGAACAGTAC. It is translated as CASSSRLGVYEQY. The whole CDR3 reads CASSSRLGVYEQYF.

As to this clone: These gene names are mouse names. The CDR3 end lies 1 residue beyond the end of the read and is filled in from the germline J gene. This sample also contains other DNA sequences that code for the same CDR3. The J gene is TRBJ2-2, the V gene TRBV13-1; weak D call: TRBD1 (6 bases). Deletions cut 4 bases from V and 2 bases from J, with 6 bases between. The CDR3 runs to 13 residues. The germline CDR1 and CDR2 sequences are NSHNY and SYGAGN. The CDR3 bases that were read are TGTGCCAGCAGTCAGGGGAACACCGGGCAGCTCTAC. Translated: CASSQGNTGQLY. The entire CDR3 is CASSQGNTGQLYF.

Only a few counts were recorded for this clone. The genes are named according to mouse. The read ends 1 residue before the CDR3 terminus; that terminus is restored from the germline J gene. The chain uses TRBV4 and TRBJ1-4, with TRBD1 as a possible D gene (6 bases). V was cut by 6 bases and J by 5 bases, with 10 bases left in between. Germline V gives CDR1 LGHDT, CDR2 YNNKQL (reference sequence). CDR3 size: 13 residues. The CDR3 loop is CASRQGKNERLFF. The part of the CDR3 DNA that was read is TGTGCCAGCAGACAGGGAAAGAACGAAAGATTATTT. Together with reference TRBV4 and TRBJ1-4, the CDR3 gives the full variable domain: ETAVFQTPNYHVTQVGNEVSFNCKQTLGHDTMYWYKQDSKKLLKIMFSYNNKQLIVNETVPRRFSPQSSDKAHLNLRIKSVEPEDSAVYLCASRQGKNERLFFGHGTKLSVL.

In the case of this clone: Each gene name is a mouse one. The read is 1 residue too short to cover the CDR3 end, so that end is filled in from the germline J gene. This rearrangement joins TRBV2 to TRBJ2-3, with 11 bases aligning to TRBD2. Germline assignment: CDR1 LGHNA and CDR2 YSYQKL. The CDR3 length is 17 residues. J lost 0 bases, V lost 3 bases, and 5 bases had no gene match. The covered CDR3 bases are TGTGCCAGCAGCCATGGACTGGGGGGATATAGTGCAGAAACGCTGTAT. Protein sequence: CASSHGLGGYSAETLY. In full, the CDR3 is CASSHGLGGYSAETLYF.

In regard to this clone: Genes and germline are mouse. The read finishes 1 residue shy of the CDR3 end, and the germline J gene is used to complete it. The chain couples TRBV2 to TRBJ2-7, with 7 positions matching TRBD1. The CDR3 runs to 14 residues. The J segment lost 0 bases and the V segment lost 3 bases, leaving 2 bases of the junction unmatched. Germline V gene lookup returns CDR1 LGHNA and CDR2 YSYQKL. The CDR3 here is CASSQDRSSYEQYF. The CDR3 bases that were read are TGTGCCAGCAGCCAGGACAGGAGCTCCTATGAACAGTAC.

A remark on this clone: Mouse gene names apply. From the germline J gene comes the end of the CDR3, since the read stops 1 residue before it. The chain couples TRBV16 to TRBJ2-5; 8 bases line up with TRBD2. With 1 base clipped from V and 1 base from J, the junction kept 1 base outside the gene matches. The CDR3 has 15 amino acids. Germline loops: CDR1 SGHSA, CDR2 FRNQAP. CDR3 sequence: CASSLVGGDQDTQYF. CDR3 DNA, as far as it was read: TGTGCAAGCAGCTTAGTTGGGGGGGACCAAGACACCCAGTAC.

Worth noting for this clone: Mouse germline and gene names are used. The read comes to an end 1 residue before the CDR3 does, leaving the germline J gene to fill in the end. V gene TRBV13-3 combines with J gene TRBJ1-2; 7 nucleotides line up with TRBD1. V was pared by 4 bases and J by 3 bases, with 3 bases of the junction left unmatched. CDR3 size: 13 residues. Germline CDR1 and CDR2: NNHDY and SYVADS. The CDR3 reads CASSQTGYSDYTF. The CDR3 DNA, read in part, is TGTGCCAGCAGTCAGACAGGGTACTCCGACTACACC.

As to this clone: Gene names and germline refer to mouse. The CDR3 end falls 1 residue outside the read, so it is completed with the germline J gene. This chain joins TRBV13-2 and TRBJ2-4, with 9 bases fitting TRBD2. CDR3 length: 14 residues. V lost 6 bases to trimming and J lost 1 base; unmatched junction nucleotides: 3. Germline CDR1 reads NNHNN; CDR2 reads SYGAGS (reference sequence). The CDR3 bases that were read are TGTGCCAGCGCCCGGACTGGGGGTCAAAACACCTTGTAC. Protein sequence: CASARTGGQNTLY. The full-length CDR3 reads as CASARTGGQNTLYF.